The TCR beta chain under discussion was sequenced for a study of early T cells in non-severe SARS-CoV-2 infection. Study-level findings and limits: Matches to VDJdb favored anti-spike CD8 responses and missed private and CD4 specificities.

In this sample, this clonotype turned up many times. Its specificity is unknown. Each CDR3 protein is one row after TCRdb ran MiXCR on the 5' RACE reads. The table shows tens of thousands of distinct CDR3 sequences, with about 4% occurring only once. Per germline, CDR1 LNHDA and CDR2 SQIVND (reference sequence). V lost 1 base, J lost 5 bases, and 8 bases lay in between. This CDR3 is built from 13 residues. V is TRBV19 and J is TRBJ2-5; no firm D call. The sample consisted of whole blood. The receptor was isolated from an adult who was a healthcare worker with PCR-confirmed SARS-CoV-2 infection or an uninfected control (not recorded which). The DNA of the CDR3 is TGTGCCAGTAGTATAGGACCGAGGGAGACCCAGTACTTC. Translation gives CASSIGPRETQYF.